The 25 T cell receptor beta chains below all came from one sample that was sequenced in a study of blood T cell repertoires in COVID-19. Sequencing was performed with immunoSEQ multiplex PCR; in TCRdb, only in-frame clones are kept and a portion is missing. The top ten hold about 4.6% of the sample, which has fewer than 350,000 clones, more than 85% seen once. The sample comprised peripheral blood. The receptor set was obtained from a man between 35 and 55 years old with acute or convalescent COVID-19.

The chain combines TRBV11-2 with TRBJ1-4; 8 nucleotides match TRBD1. The CDR3 is 18 amino acids. The germline V gene has CDR1 SGHAT and CDR2 FQNNGV. V was pared by 1 base and J by 0 bases, with 7 bases of the junction left unmatched. The CDR3 is CASSLVPDRVSTNEKLFF. CDR3 coding DNA: TGTGCCAGCAGCTTAGTACCGGACAGGGTATCAACTAATGAAAAACTGTTTTTT.

V gene TRBV24-1 combines with J gene TRBJ2-5; TRBD2 is a possible D gene (6 bases). The CDR3 has 14 amino acids. CDR1 and CDR2 (germline): KGHDR, SFDVKD. Trimming left V 4 bases short and J 9 bases short, with 17 bases between. The CDR3 DNA sequence: TGTGCCACCAGTGACCCCGGGAGTTTGGGAGCCCAGTACTTC. It is translated as CATSDPGSLGAQYF.

V and J are TRBV9 and TRBJ1-1; a weak D match, TRBD1 (5 bases). This CDR3 region has 15 residues. V lost 0 bases to trimming and J lost 2 bases, with 11 bases between them. CDR1 is SGDLS and CDR2 is YYNGEE in the germline V gene. CDR3 protein: CASSVVGGANTEAFF. CDR3 DNA sequence: TGTGCCAGCAGCGTAGTAGGAGGGGCAAACACTGAAGCTTTCTTT.

This rearrangement joins TRBV15 to TRBJ1-1, with 9 positions matching TRBD1. The V and J ends lost 3 bases and 6 bases, in that order; junction bases with no gene match: 5. The CDR3 has 14 residues. Germline V lookup: CDR1 LNHNV, CDR2 YYDKDF (reference sequence). The CDR3 region has the DNA TGTGCCACCAGCAGTCTCGACAGGGGGGCTGAAGCTTTCTTT. Translating it yields CATSSLDRGAEAFF.

V gene TRBV6-5 combines with J gene TRBJ2-1, with 7 bases identical to TRBD1. The CDR3 is 15 residues long. Germline V gene lookup returns CDR1 MNHEY and CDR2 SVGAGI. Trimming removed 7 bases from V and 7 bases from J; junction bases left unmatched: 13. CDR3 residues: CASTPGRQGENEQFF. The CDR3 nucleotides are TGTGCCAGCACCCCGGGGAGACAGGGTGAGAATGAGCAGTTCTTC.

The rearrangement links TRBV19 to TRBJ1-4, with D perhaps matching TRBD1 (5 bases). V lost 5 bases and J lost 7, with 17 bases in between. CDR3 length: 15 amino acids. Germline assignment: CDR1 LNHDA and CDR2 SQIVND (reference sequence). The CDR3 spells CASSVDPRRGEKLFF. CDR3 DNA: TGTGCCAGTAGTGTGGACCCTAGAAGGGGTGAAAAACTGTTTTTT.

This clone has only a few counts. This chain connects TRBV6-1 to TRBJ1-4; 7 nucleotides agree with TRBD1. This CDR3 contains 16 residues. Germline V gene data show CDR1 as MNHNS and CDR2 as SASEGT. Trimming cost V 3 bases and J 5 bases; bases outside gene matches: 9. In DNA, the CDR3 is TGTGCCAGCAGTGAGAGCAACAGGGGTTTCAATGAAAAACTGTTTTTT. It is translated as CASSESNRGFNEKLFF.

The gene calls are TRBV6-5 and TRBJ2-7, with TRBD2 as a possible D gene (6 bases). The CDR3 consists of 15 residues. Trimming pared 6 bases from V and 2 bases from J, leaving 17 bases between. Germline V gene sequence: CDR1 MNHEY, CDR2 SVGAGI. The CDR3 DNA follows: TGTGCCAGCAGCCCCGGACGGGGGTTTACCTACGAGCAGTACTTC. Amino acids: CASSPGRGFTYEQYF.

This rearrangement joins TRBV18 to TRBJ2-1; D is unresolved. Germline CDR1 is KGHSH and CDR2 is LQKENI. CDR3 length equals 16 residues. The V gene lost 4 bases and the J gene lost 0 bases, with 13 bases spanning the gap. CDR3 nucleotides: TGTGCCAGCTCACTGAGCCCACCCTCCTCCTACAATGAGCAGTTCTTC. Its protein is CASSLSPPSSYNEQFF.

This rearrangement joins TRBV18 to TRBJ2-7, with D perhaps matching TRBD1 (6 bases). Germline V gives CDR1 KGHSH, CDR2 LQKENI. Between the trimmed V and J ends, which lost 3 bases and 4 bases, there was a span of 16 bases. This CDR3 region has 15 residues. The CDR3 is CASSPRPGHVYEQYF. CDR3 in DNA: TGTGCCAGCTCACCCCGACCGGGACACGTTTACGAGCAGTACTTC.

The chain is built from TRBV24-1 and TRBJ1-2, with 10 bases aligning to TRBD1. The length of the CDR3 is 16 residues. Per the germline V gene, CDR1 is KGHDR and CDR2 is SFDVKD. V trimming: 3 bases; J trimming: 7 bases; junction bases outside the gene matches: 10. The chain's CDR3 is CATSDPRTGGFGGYTF. DNA of the CDR3: TGTGCCACCAGTGATCCTCGGACAGGGGGTTTTGGTGGCTACACCTTC.

This chain links TRBV19 with TRBJ1-1; no reliable D call. This CDR3 comprises 17 residues. V lost 3 bases, J lost 0 bases, and 17 bases lay in between. Germline CDR1 LNHDA, CDR2 SQIVND (reference sequence). The CDR3 DNA sequence: TGTGCCAGTAGTATTCTCGTGGGAGGGAACATGAACACTGAAGCTTTCTTT. This sequence encodes CASSILVGGNMNTEAFF.

This clone was found once. CDR3 DNA: TGTGCCAGCAGCTTAAACACAGGGGCAAGGAACGAGCAGTACTTC. It specifies CASSLNTGARNEQYF. The gene calls are TRBV7-8 and TRBJ2-7; 7 bases fit TRBD1. Germline V gene sequence: CDR1 SGHVS, CDR2 FQNEAQ. CDR3 length equals 15 residues. Germline trimming cut 2 bases from V and 5 bases from J; bases unmatched to any gene: 9.

This clone showed up just once. CDR3 sequence reads: CASSSIETGGFNEQFF. The CDR3 nucleotides read TGTGCCAGCAGCTCAATCGAGACAGGGGGATTCAATGAGCAGTTCTTC. The V call is TRBV7-6, the J call TRBJ2-1, with 9 bases fitting TRBD1. The CDR3 sequence is 16 residues long. Trimming at V came to 4 bases and at J to 6 bases, leaving 10 bases not matched to a gene. The V gene's germline CDR1 is SGHVS and CDR2 FNYEAQ.

The chain employs TRBV7-2 and TRBJ1-3; maybe TRBD1 (5 bases). The V end lost 2 bases, the J end lost 0 bases, and 14 bases lay between the germline ends. CDR3 length equals 17 residues. Germline V lookup: CDR1 SGHTA, CDR2 FQGNSA. The CDR3: CASSLSGFGGSGNTIYF. Written as DNA, the CDR3 is TGTGCCAGCAGCTTATCGGGGTTCGGGGGCTCTGGAAACACCATATATTTT.

V usage is TRBV18 and J usage is TRBJ1-3; no firm D call. The CDR3 is made up of 14 amino acids. From germline, CDR1 is KGHSH and CDR2 LQKENI. The V end lost 5 bases, the J end lost 0 bases, and 8 bases lay between the germline ends. CDR3 protein: CASSSSASGNTIYF. The DNA of the CDR3 is TGTGCCAGCTCATCCAGTGCCTCTGGAAACACCATATATTTT.

This chain links TRBV5-1 with TRBJ2-2; D may be TRBD1 (7 bases). Per germline, CDR1 SGHRS and CDR2 YFSETQ. Deletions cut 4 bases from V and 6 bases from J, with 13 bases between. This CDR3 spans 14 amino acids. CDR3 bases: TGCGCCAGCAGCGCCGTCAGGGGGGCCGGGGAGCTGTTTTTT. Translation gives CASSAVRGAGELFF.

The chain has TRBV14 and TRBJ1-5, with 9 bases that match TRBD1. This CDR3 contains 18 residues. Per germline, CDR1 SGHDN and CDR2 FVKESK. Trimming at V came to 4 bases and at J to 0 bases, leaving 10 bases not matched to a gene. The DNA of the CDR3 is TGTGCCAGCAGCCCAAGGGACAGGGAGGGCCATAGCAATCAGCCCCAGCATTTT. Its protein is CASSPRDREGHSNQPQHF.

Only a few counts were recorded for this clone. The same CDR3 also results from other DNA sequences found in this sample. The chain couples TRBV2 to TRBJ1-1; perhaps TRBD1 as D (5 bases). The V gene lost 4 bases and the J gene lost 1 base, with 7 bases spanning the gap. The germline V gene has CDR1 SNHLY and CDR2 FYNNEI. There are 13 residues in the CDR3. This chain's CDR3 is CASSAQGNTEAFF. CDR3 sequence (DNA): TGTGCCAGCAGTGCGCAGGGGAACACTGAAGCTTTCTTT. Complete variable domain (other parts from reference TRBV2 and TRBJ1-1): EPEVTQTPSHQVTQMGQEVILRCVPISNHLYFYWYRQILGQKVEFLVSFYNNEISEKSEIFDDQFSVERPDGSNFTLKIRSTKLEDSAMYFCASSAQGNTEAFFGQGTRLTVV.

The V call is TRBV6-1, the J call TRBJ1-2; D may be TRBD1 (5 bases). Germline V gene data show CDR1 as MNHNS and CDR2 as SASEGT. Trimming left V 1 base short and J 4 bases short, with 10 bases between. The CDR3 consists of 14 residues. CDR3 sequence: CASSEGGSRYGYTF. CDR3 DNA: TGTGCCAGCAGTGAAGGGGGCAGCCGCTATGGCTACACCTTC.

J is TRBJ2-1 and V is TRBV6-1; 11 nucleotides line up with TRBD1. Per germline, CDR1 MNHNS and CDR2 SASEGT. This CDR3 has 15 residues. The V segment lost 3 bases and the J segment 8 bases; nucleotides outside the gene matches: 6. The CDR3, as DNA: TGTGCCAGCAGTGAGATCTGGACAGGGGGCTATGAGCAGTTCTTC. It specifies CASSEIWTGGYEQFF.

As concerns this clone: An end of the junction does not agree with germline; a read error may underlie this. This rearrangement joins TRBV6-1 to TRBJ2-3; the match to TRBD2 covers 7 bases. Per germline, CDR1 MNHNS and CDR2 SASEGT. The CDR3 covers 16 residues. The CDR3 coding sequence is TGTGCCAGCAGCGAAGCCGTGGCGGGGGTCACAGATACGCAGTATTTT. This encodes CASSEAVAGVTDTQYF.

The chain couples TRBV3-1 (or the pseudogene TRBV3-2) to TRBJ2-2; TRBD2 matches at 7 bases. In germline, CDR1 is LGHDT, CDR2 YNNKEL (reference sequence). CDR3 size: 15 residues. The V segment lost 4 bases and the J segment 5 bases; nucleotides outside the gene matches: 7. The CDR3 is CASSLNGGTTGELFF. The CDR3 region has the DNA TGTGCCAGCAGCCTCAACGGGGGGACTACCGGGGAGCTGTTTTTT.

This rearrangement joins TRBV24-1 to TRBJ1-5, with D maybe TRBD1 (5 bases). CDR3 length: 15 residues. Germline V gene sequence: CDR1 KGHDR, CDR2 SFDVKD. V was shortened by 4 bases and J by 3 bases, with 12 bases between the two germline ends. The chain's CDR3 is CATSETRGINQPQHF. The CDR3 coding sequence is TGTGCCACCAGTGAAACAAGGGGCATCAATCAGCCCCAGCATTTT.

The chain employs TRBV28 and TRBJ1-5; maybe TRBD1 (5 bases). The V end lost 2 bases, the J end lost 5 bases, and 13 bases lay between the germline ends. Germline CDR1 reads MDHEN; CDR2 reads SYDVKM. The CDR3 is made up of 15 amino acids. CDR3 residues: CASSLPRRADQPQHF. CDR3 DNA: TGTGCCAGCAGTTTACCCCGCAGGGCAGATCAGCCCCAGCATTTT.